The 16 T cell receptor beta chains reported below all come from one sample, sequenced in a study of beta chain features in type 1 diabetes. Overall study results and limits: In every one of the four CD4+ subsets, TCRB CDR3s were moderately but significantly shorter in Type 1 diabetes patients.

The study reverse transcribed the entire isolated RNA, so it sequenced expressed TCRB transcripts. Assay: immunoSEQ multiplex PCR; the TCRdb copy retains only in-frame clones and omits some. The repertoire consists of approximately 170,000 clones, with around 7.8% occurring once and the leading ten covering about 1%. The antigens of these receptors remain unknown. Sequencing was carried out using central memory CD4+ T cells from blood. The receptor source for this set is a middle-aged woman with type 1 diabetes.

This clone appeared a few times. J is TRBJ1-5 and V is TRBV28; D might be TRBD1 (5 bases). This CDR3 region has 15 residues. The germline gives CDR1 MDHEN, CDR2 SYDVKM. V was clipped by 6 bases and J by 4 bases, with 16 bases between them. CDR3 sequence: CASRGKGRWNQPQHF. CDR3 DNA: TGTGCCAGCAGGGGGAAGGGGCGTTGGAATCAGCCCCAGCATTTT.

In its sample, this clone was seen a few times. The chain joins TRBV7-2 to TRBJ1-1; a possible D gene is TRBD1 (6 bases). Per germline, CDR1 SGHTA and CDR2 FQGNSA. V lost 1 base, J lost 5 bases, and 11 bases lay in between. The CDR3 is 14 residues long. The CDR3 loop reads CASSLVERGTEAFF. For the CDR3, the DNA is TGTGCCAGCAGCTTAGTGGAGAGGGGGACTGAAGCTTTCTTT.

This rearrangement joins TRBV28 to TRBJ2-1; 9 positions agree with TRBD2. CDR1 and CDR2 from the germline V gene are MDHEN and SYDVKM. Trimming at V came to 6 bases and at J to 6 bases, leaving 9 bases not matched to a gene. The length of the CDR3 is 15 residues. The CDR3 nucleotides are TGTGCCAGCAGGGCTACCGGGACTAGCCTCAATGAGCAGTTCTTC. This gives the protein CASRATGTSLNEQFF.

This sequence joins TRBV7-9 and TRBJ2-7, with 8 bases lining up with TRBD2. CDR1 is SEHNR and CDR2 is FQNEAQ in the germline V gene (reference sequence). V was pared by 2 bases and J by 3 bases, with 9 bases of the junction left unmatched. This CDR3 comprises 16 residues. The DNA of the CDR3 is TGTGCCAGCAGCTTATCCCCCGGGACTAGACACTACGAGCAGTACTTC. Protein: CASSLSPGTRHYEQYF.

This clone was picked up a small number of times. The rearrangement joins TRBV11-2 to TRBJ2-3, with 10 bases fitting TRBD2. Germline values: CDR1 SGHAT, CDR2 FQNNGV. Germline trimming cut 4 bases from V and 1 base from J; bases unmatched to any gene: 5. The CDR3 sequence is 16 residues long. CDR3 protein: CASSYGTSVRTDTQYF. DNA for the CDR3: TGTGCCAGCAGCTACGGGACTAGCGTACGCACAGATACGCAGTATTTT.

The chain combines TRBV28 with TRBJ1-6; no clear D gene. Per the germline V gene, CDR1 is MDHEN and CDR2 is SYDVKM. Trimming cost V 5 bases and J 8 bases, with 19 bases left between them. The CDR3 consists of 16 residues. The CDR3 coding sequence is TGTGCCAGCAGTACCCCCGGGTCGCTTACGGATTCACCCCTCCACTTT. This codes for CASSTPGSLTDSPLHF.

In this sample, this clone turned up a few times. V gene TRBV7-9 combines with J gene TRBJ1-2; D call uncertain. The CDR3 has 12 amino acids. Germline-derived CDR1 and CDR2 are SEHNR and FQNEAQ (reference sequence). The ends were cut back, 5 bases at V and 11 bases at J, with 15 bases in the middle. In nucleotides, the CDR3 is TGTGCCAGCAGCCCCCTGACGGGGAGGTACACCTTC. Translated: CASSPLTGRYTF.

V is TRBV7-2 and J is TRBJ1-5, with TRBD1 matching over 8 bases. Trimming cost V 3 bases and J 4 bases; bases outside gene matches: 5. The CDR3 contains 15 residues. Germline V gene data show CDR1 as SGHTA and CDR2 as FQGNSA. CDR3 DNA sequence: TGTGCCAGCAGCTTCCAGACAGGGGAGAATCAGCCCCAGCATTTT. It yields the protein CASSFQTGENQPQHF.

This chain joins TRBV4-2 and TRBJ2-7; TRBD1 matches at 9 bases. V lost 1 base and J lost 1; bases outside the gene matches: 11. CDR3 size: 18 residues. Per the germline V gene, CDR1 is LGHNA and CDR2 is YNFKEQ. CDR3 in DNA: TGTGCCAGCAGCCAAGCCCTCCTGTCGGGGACAGGGTCCTACGAGCAGTACTTC. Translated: CASSQALLSGTGSYEQYF.

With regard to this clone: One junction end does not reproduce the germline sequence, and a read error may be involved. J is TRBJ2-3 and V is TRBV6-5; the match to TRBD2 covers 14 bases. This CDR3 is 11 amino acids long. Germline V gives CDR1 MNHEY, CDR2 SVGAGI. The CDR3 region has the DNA TGTGCCACTAGGGGACTAGCGGGAGTCAATTTT. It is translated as CATRGLAGVNF.

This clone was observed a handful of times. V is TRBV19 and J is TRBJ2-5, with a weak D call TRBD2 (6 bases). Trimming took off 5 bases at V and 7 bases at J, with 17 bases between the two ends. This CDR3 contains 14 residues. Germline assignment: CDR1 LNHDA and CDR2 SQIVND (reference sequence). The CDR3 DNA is TGTGCCAGTAGTTCTCGGACCAGGCGGGGGACCCAGTACTTC. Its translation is CASSSRTRRGTQYF.

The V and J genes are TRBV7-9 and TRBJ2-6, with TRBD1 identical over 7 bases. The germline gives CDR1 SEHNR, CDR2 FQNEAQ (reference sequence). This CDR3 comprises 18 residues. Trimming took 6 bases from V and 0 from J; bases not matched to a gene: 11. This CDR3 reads CASSGRDRSISGANVLTF. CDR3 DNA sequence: TGTGCCAGCAGTGGACGGGACAGAAGTATCTCTGGGGCCAACGTCCTGACTTTC.

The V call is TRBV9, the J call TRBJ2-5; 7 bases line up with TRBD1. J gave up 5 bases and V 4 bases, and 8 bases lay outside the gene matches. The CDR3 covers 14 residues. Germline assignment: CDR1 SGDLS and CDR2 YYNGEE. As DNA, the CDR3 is TGTGCCAGCAGCCCCACAGGGGATTGGGAGACCCAGTACTTC. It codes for CASSPTGDWETQYF.

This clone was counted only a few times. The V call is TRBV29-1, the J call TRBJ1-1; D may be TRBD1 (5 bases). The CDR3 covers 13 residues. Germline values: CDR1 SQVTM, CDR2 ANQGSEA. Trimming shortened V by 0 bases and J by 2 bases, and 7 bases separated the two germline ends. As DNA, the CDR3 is TGCAGCGTTGAAGAGCAGGGAAACACTGAAGCTTTCTTT. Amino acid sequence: CSVEEQGNTEAFF.

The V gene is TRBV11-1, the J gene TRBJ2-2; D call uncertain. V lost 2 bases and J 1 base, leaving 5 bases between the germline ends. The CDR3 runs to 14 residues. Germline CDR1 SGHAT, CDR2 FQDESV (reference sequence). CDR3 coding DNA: TGTGCCAGCAGCTTACAGATGAACACCGGGGAGCTGTTTTTT. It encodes CASSLQMNTGELFF.

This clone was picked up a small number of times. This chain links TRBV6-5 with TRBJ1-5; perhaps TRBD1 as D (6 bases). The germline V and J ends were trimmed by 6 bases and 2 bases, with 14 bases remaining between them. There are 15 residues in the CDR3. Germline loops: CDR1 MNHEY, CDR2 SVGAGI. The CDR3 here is CASRPKQGGNQPQHF. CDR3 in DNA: TGTGCCAGCAGGCCAAAACAGGGAGGCAATCAGCCCCAGCATTTT.